The 7 T cell receptor beta chains below were found in one sample sequenced in a study of cytomegalovirus exposure and HLA in healthy donors. The PCR used 60 Vbeta and 13 Jbeta primers. Repertoires were generated with immunoSEQ multiplex PCR, while TCRdb's copy carries only in-frame clones and drops some. The repertoire consists of around 69,000 clones, with around 70% occurring once and the leading ten covering 6.5% to 8%. Material for sequencing was PBMCs. These receptors were taken from a middle-aged man in good health and CMV-seropositive.

The V and J genes are TRBV15 and TRBJ1-1; possible D gene TRBD1, 5 bases. V was cut by 11 bases and J by 1 base, with 8 bases left in between. The germline V gene has CDR1 LNHNV and CDR2 YYDKDF (reference sequence). The CDR3 contains 11 residues. As DNA, the CDR3 is TGTGCCGCGGGGGGGAACACTGAAGCTTTCTTT. Its protein product is CAAGGNTEAFF.

CDR3 coding DNA: TGCGCCAGCAGCTTGAGGTTAGCGGGAGGGCCCGACGGGGAGCTGTTTTTT. Its translation: CASSLRLAGGPDGELFF. This rearrangement joins TRBV5-1 to TRBJ2-2; TRBD2 matches at 11 bases. With 1 base clipped from V and 7 bases from J, the junction kept 9 bases outside the gene matches. Germline loops: CDR1 SGHRS, CDR2 YFSETQ. This CDR3 has 17 amino acids.

The CDR3 DNA sequence: TGCGCCAGCAGCCAACCCGGGACAGGGGCCTATGGCTACACCTTC. Translating gives CASSQPGTGAYGYTF. The gene calls are TRBV4-1 and TRBJ1-2; 10 positions agree with TRBD1. Germline V gene sequence: CDR1 MGHRA, CDR2 YSYEKL. The length of the CDR3 is 15 residues. The V gene end was trimmed by 2 bases and the J gene end by 4 bases; junction bases not matched to a gene: 4.

The chain combines TRBV5-1 with TRBJ2-7; no clear D gene. Germline values: CDR1 SGHRS, CDR2 YFSETQ. The CDR3 runs 12 residues. The V end lost 3 bases, the J end lost 0 bases, and 4 bases lay between the germline ends. This CDR3 is CASSSPSYEQYF. CDR3 coding DNA: TGCGCCAGCAGCTCTCCCTCCTACGAGCAGTACTTC. The full variable domain, with the rest looked up from reference TRBV5-1 and TRBJ2-7, is KAGVTQTPRYLIKTRGQQVTLSCSPISGHRSVSWYQQTPGQGLQFLFEYFSETQRNKGNFPGRFSGRQFSNSRSEMNVSTLELGDSALYLCASSSPSYEQYFGPGTRLTVT.

The rearrangement uses TRBV18 and TRBJ1-5; 7 nucleotides agree with TRBD1. CDR3 length equals 15 residues. V trimming: 1 base; J trimming: 4 bases; junction bases outside the gene matches: 4. CDR1 KGHSH and CDR2 LQKENI come from the germline V gene. This CDR3 is CASSPRGTDNQPQHF. The CDR3 bases are TGTGCCAGCTCACCACGGGGGACAGATAATCAGCCCCAGCATTTT. The whole variable domain, filled in from reference TRBV18 and TRBJ1-5, reads NAGVMQNPRHLVRRRGQEARLRCSPMKGHSHVYWYRQLPEEGLKFMVYLQKENIIDESGMPKERFSAEFPKEGPSILRIQQVVRGDSAAYFCASSPRGTDNQPQHFGDGTRLSIL.

The rearrangement joins TRBV6-6 to TRBJ1-2, with a tentative D call TRBD1 (6 bases). The CDR3 has 15 amino acids. V was shortened by 5 bases and J by 4 bases, with 17 bases between the two germline ends. Germline-derived CDR1 and CDR2 are MNHNY and SVGAGI (reference sequence). CDR3 in amino acids: CASSDNRVTLYGYTF. In DNA, the CDR3 is TGTGCCAGCAGTGATAACAGGGTTACCCTCTATGGCTACACCTTC.

The rearrangement uses TRBV7-9 and TRBJ2-7; no definite D call. The CDR3 covers 15 residues. Germline CDR1 reads SEHNR; CDR2 reads FQNEAQ (reference sequence). Trimming took off 8 bases at V and 5 bases at J, with 22 bases between the two ends. The CDR3: CASSPSTMFVHEQYF. The CDR3 nucleotides read TGTGCCAGCTCCCCTTCGACAATGTTCGTCCACGAGCAGTACTTC.